This is a list of T cell receptor beta chains from one sample in a study of T cell repertoires in ileal Crohn's disease. Data came from immunoSEQ multiplex PCR; TCRdb stores just in-frame clones and leaves some out. This sample yields some 11,000 clones, of which roughly 72% are seen a single time; 4.5% belongs to the top ten. The sequenced sample consisted of ileal tissue. These receptors all stem from an adult with Crohn's disease. CDR3s include the opening cysteine and the closing phenylalanine or tryptophan. Fields, in order: J gene, V gene, D gene, clone size, CDR3 DNA, CDR3 protein. The D gene is left open where the match is weak. The size of a clone is reported for some rows only, either as once, few or many, or as a class for expanded clones.

J: TRBJ1-2
V: TRBV27
D: NA
size: few
DNA: TGTGCCAGCAGCCCACTCGGGGACTATGGCTACACCTTC
CDR3: CASSPLGDYGYTF

J: TRBJ2-5
V: TRBV7-9
D: NA
size: few
DNA: TGTGCCAGCAAATTACAGGGTTCGGAGACCCAGTACTTC
CDR3: CASKLQGSETQYF

J: TRBJ2-4
V: TRBV7-2
D: NA
size: once
DNA: TGTGCCAGCAGCTTAACCGGGAGACTCCCAAACATTCAGTACTTC
CDR3: CASSLTGRLPNIQYF

J: TRBJ1-5
V: TRBV25-1
D: TRBD1
size: NA
DNA: TGTGCCAGCAGTGAACCCGGACAGGGGAGCAATCAGCCCCAGCATTTT
CDR3: CASSEPGQGSNQPQHF

J: TRBJ1-2
V: TRBV28
D: NA
size: NA
DNA: TGTGCCACCGAGGCCCCCCTTCGCTTAGGACATACCTTC
CDR3: CATEAPLRLGHTF

J: TRBJ1-3
V: TRBV29-1
D: NA
size: few
DNA: TGCAGCGTAAGACAGGTGAACACCATATATTTT
CDR3: CSVRQVNTIYF

J: TRBJ2-6
V: TRBV2
D: TRBD1
size: NA
DNA: TGTGCCAGCGGGACAGCATCTAACTCTGGGGCCAACGTCCTGACTTTC
CDR3: CASGTASNSGANVLTF

J: TRBJ1-6
V: TRBV5-4
D: TRBD1
size: NA
DNA: TGTGCCAGCAGCCTCCGGACAGGGGGTGACTCACCCCTCCACTTT
CDR3: CASSLRTGGDSPLHF

J: TRBJ1-5
V: TRBV30
D: NA
size: NA
DNA: TGTGCCTGGAGCCCTAGGAATCAGCCCCAGCATTTT
CDR3: CAWSPRNQPQHF

J: TRBJ1-4
V: TRBV7-9
D: NA
size: NA
DNA: TGTGCCAGCAGCTTAGACCGAGCAACTAATGAAAAACTGTTTTTT
CDR3: CASSLDRATNEKLFF

J: TRBJ1-1
V: TRBV5-6
D: NA
size: NA
DNA: TGTGCCAGCAGCCCCCGAAGCGGGACTGAAGCTTTCTTT
CDR3: CASSPRSGTEAFF

J: TRBJ2-7
V: TRBV5-6
D: TRBD2
size: NA
DNA: TGTGCCAGCAGCTCTCGGACTAGCGGATTCTACGAGCAGTACTTC
CDR3: CASSSRTSGFYEQYF

J: TRBJ2-7
V: TRBV5-1
D: TRBD1
size: NA
DNA: TGCGCCAGCAGCTTAGGACAGGGGTTTCGCGAGCAGTACTTC
CDR3: CASSLGQGFREQYF

J: TRBJ2-3
V: TRBV6-1
D: TRBD1
size: NA
DNA: TGTGCCAGCAGTGAGAGGGACAGGGGATGGACAGATACGCAGTATTTT
CDR3: CASSERDRGWTDTQYF

J: TRBJ2-3
V: TRBV5-1
D: TRBD2
size: NA
DNA: TGCGCCAGCAGTTTGGCACCCTCTTGGACGCCGGGACTAGATTTCCATACGCAGTATTTT
CDR3: CASSLAPSWTPGLDFHTQYF

J: TRBJ1-5
V: TRBV5-1
D: NA
size: few
DNA: TGCGCCAGCAGGGAACTCCAGGGTCAGCCCCAGCATTTT
CDR3: CASRELQGQPQHF

J: TRBJ2-5
V: TRBV6-5
D: TRBD2
size: NA
DNA: TGTGCCAGCAGCGCCCTAGCGGGGCTAGAGACCCAGTACTTC
CDR3: CASSALAGLETQYF

J: TRBJ1-1
V: TRBV30
D: NA
size: NA
DNA: TGTGCCTGGGGAGGCCCTGAAGCTTTCTTT
CDR3: CAWGGPEAFF

J: TRBJ2-2
V: TRBV6-6
D: NA
size: NA
DNA: TGTGCCAGCAGTCCCACTGACACCGGGGAGCTGTTTTTT
CDR3: CASSPTDTGELFF

J: TRBJ2-3
V: TRBV7-9
D: NA
size: NA
DNA: TGTGCCAGCAGCTTAGGCAGGGTTGACACAGATACGCAGTATTTT
CDR3: CASSLGRVDTDTQYF

J: TRBJ2-7
V: TRBV28
D: NA
size: NA
DNA: TGTGCCAGCAGTTCCGACGGGTCCAGCTCCTACGAGCAGTACTTC
CDR3: CASSSDGSSSYEQYF

J: TRBJ1-2
V: TRBV13
D: TRBD1
size: NA
DNA: TGTGCCAGCAGCGGATGGGCGACAGGGGACGGCTACACCTTC
CDR3: CASSGWATGDGYTF

J: TRBJ2-3
V: TRBV11-3
D: TRBD1
size: once
DNA: TGTGCCAGCAGCTTCGGACAGGGGACAGATACGCAGTATTTT
CDR3: CASSFGQGTDTQYF

J: TRBJ2-1
V: TRBV10-2
D: NA
size: NA
DNA: TGCGCCAGCAGTGAGTCAGGTAGCCTTACCTACAATGAGCAGTTCTTC
CDR3: CASSESGSLTYNEQFF

J: TRBJ1-2
V: TRBV5-4
D: TRBD1
size: once
DNA: TGTGCCAGCAGCTTGGTGGCAGGGGGCCTGGGTGGCTACACCTTC
CDR3: CASSLVAGGLGGYTF

J: TRBJ2-5
V: TRBV25-1
D: NA
size: NA
DNA: TGTGCCAGCAGTGAGCGAAATCAAGAGACCCAGTACTTC
CDR3: CASSERNQETQYF

J: TRBJ2-2
V: TRBV6-1
D: NA
size: NA
DNA: TGTGCCAGCAGTGAAGAATTATTACAGGGATTGAACACCGGGGAGCTGTTTTTT
CDR3: CASSEELLQGLNTGELFF

J: TRBJ1-5
V: TRBV15
D: NA
size: NA
DNA: TGTGCCACCAGCAGAGATCCGGGTAGCAATCAGCCCCAGCATTTT
CDR3: CATSRDPGSNQPQHF

J: TRBJ2-1
V: TRBV6-5
D: TRBD2
size: NA
DNA: TGTGCCAGCAGTTACCTACTAGCGGGAGTTAATGAGCAGTTCTTC
CDR3: CASSYLLAGVNEQFF

J: TRBJ2-1
V: TRBV20-1
D: TRBD1
size: few
DNA: TGCAGTGCTAGCGGACAGGGGAAGGCCCTCTTC
CDR3: CSASGQGKALF

J: TRBJ1-2
V: TRBV18
D: NA
size: few
DNA: TGTGCCAGCTCACCACCGCCGACAATTTCTTCTATATTTGGCTACACCTTC
CDR3: CASSPPPTISSIFGYTF

J: TRBJ2-2
V: TRBV18
D: TRBD1
size: NA
DNA: TGTGCCAGCCCCGGGACAGGCAGCATCACCGGGGAGCTGTTTTTT
CDR3: CASPGTGSITGELFF

J: TRBJ2-1
V: TRBV5-1
D: NA
size: NA
DNA: TGCGCCAGCAGCCTGCCCCGGGGATACAATGAGCAGTTCTTC
CDR3: CASSLPRGYNEQFF

J: TRBJ1-2
V: TRBV5-6
D: NA
size: NA
DNA: TGTGCCAGCAGCCCGAAGGGGGGGCGAACTCATGTGGATGGCTACACCTTC
CDR3: CASSPKGGRTHVDGYTF

J: TRBJ1-1
V: TRBV27
D: NA
size: NA
DNA: TGTGCCAGCAGTTTTGGAGTTGACACTGAAGCTTTCTTT
CDR3: CASSFGVDTEAFF

J: TRBJ1-2
V: TRBV27
D: TRBD1
size: NA
DNA: TGTGCCAGCAGTTCGACCGGACAGGACCTGATCTATGGCTACACCTTC
CDR3: CASSSTGQDLIYGYTF

J: TRBJ1-2
V: TRBV11-2
D: NA
size: NA
DNA: TGTGCCAGCAGCTTATCTGGGGGGGGCTATGGCTACACCTTC
CDR3: CASSLSGGGYGYTF

J: TRBJ1-1
V: TRBV9
D: NA
size: NA
DNA: TGTGCCAGCAGCCCGCATGGGCGGAACACTGAAGCTTTCTTT
CDR3: CASSPHGRNTEAFF

J: TRBJ2-7
V: TRBV28
D: NA
size: NA
DNA: TGTGCCAGCAGTTCCAGTGTGGTCTACGAGCAGTACTTC
CDR3: CASSSSVVYEQYF

J: TRBJ2-7
V: TRBV4-2
D: TRBD2
size: NA
DNA: TGTGCCAGCAGCCACTCGGGCGGGAGCAACGAGCAGTACTTC
CDR3: CASSHSGGSNEQYF

J: TRBJ2-5
V: TRBV27
D: NA
size: NA
DNA: TGTGCCAGCAGTCCACGGGATCGGGAGACGACCCAGTACTTC
CDR3: CASSPRDRETTQYF

J: TRBJ1-4
V: TRBV30
D: NA
size: NA
DNA: TGTGCCTGGAGACAGGCGGCAACTAATGAAAAACTGTTTTTT
CDR3: CAWRQAATNEKLFF

J: TRBJ2-7
V: TRBV30
D: NA
size: NA
DNA: TGTGCCTGGAGTGTTGGTAGCGGAGCCTACGAGCAGTACTTC
CDR3: CAWSVGSGAYEQYF

J: TRBJ2-5
V: TRBV27
D: TRBD1
size: NA
DNA: TGTGCCAGCACCTCTCGGACAGGGGACGTAGAGACCCAGTACTTC
CDR3: CASTSRTGDVETQYF

J: TRBJ2-7
V: TRBV19
D: NA
size: few
DNA: TGTGCCAGTAGTATAACCCCTGCCAGCTACGAGCAGTACTTC
CDR3: CASSITPASYEQYF

J: TRBJ1-5
V: TRBV6-6
D: TRBD1
size: NA
DNA: TGTGCCAGCAGTATGTGGGGGGGACAGGGTCATCAGCCCCAGCATTTT
CDR3: CASSMWGGQGHQPQHF

J: TRBJ2-3
V: TRBV6-4
D: NA
size: NA
DNA: TGTGCCAGCCCGCGGGATACGCAGTATTTT
CDR3: CASPRDTQYF

J: TRBJ2-1
V: TRBV5-1
D: NA
size: NA
DNA: TGCGCCAGCAGCTCCACAGAGTACAATGAGCAGTTCTTC
CDR3: CASSSTEYNEQFF

J: TRBJ1-1
V: TRBV5-4
D: NA
size: NA
DNA: TGTGCCAGCAGCGGTGAGACTACTGAAGCTTTCTTT
CDR3: CASSGETTEAFF